This T cell receptor beta chain was sequenced for a study of regulatory T cells in long-lasting Graves disease. About the research overall: For under 3 months, newly diagnosed Graves' patients had been taking antithyroid drugs. Study-wide results and limits: Blood alone, not thyroid tissue, was studied.

For TCR beta, libraries came from iRepertoire HTBI primers and Arm-PCR of CDR3 regions. MiXCR, run by TCRdb on the multiplex PCR reads, gives a single entry per CDR3 protein. The table has some 350,000 distinct CDR3 sequences, roughly 17% seen once. Time point noted: newly diagnosed GD, antithyroid drugs for less than 3 months. The authors made the TCR library using RNA they extracted from PBMCs. This clonotype has at least ten counts. No antigen is known for it. These data were also filed under a second study, of T cells in Graves' hyperthyroidism and ophthalmopathy. That paper adds: Based on clinical symptoms, serum thyroxine and TRAb, thyroid ultrasound and orbital computed tomography, diagnoses were reached. HTBI primers were the set used in a first-round RT-PCR of the TCR CDR3.

This sequence originates from a woman aged 18-29 years with Graves disease. The sample was peripheral blood mononuclear cells (PBMCs), taken at new diagnosis, from a patient treated with antithyroid drugs.

The CDR3 coding sequence is TGTGCCAGCAGTCAACTCCCGCCAGGGGGATGGATTCAGCCCCAGCATTTT. This translates into CASSQLPPGGWIQPQHF. This chain uses TRBV2 with TRBJ1-5, with TRBD1 matching over 7 bases. The germline V gene encodes CDR1 SNHLY and CDR2 FYNNEI. CDR3 length: 17 residues. The J segment lost 6 bases and the V segment lost 5 bases, leaving 16 bases of the junction unmatched.